This entry is about one T cell receptor beta chain. Its specificity is not known. RNA transcripts provided the source from which TCR beta CDR3 regions were amplified. First-round RT-PCR targeting the TCR CDR3 was performed with the HTBI primer set. TCRdb independently ran MiXCR on the multiplex PCR reads; one entry per CDR3 protein. Of 490,000 or so distinct CDR3 sequences detected, under 25% appear once; the ten largest clones hold under 55%. Diagnosis relied on clinical symptoms, serum thyroxine and TRAb, thyroid ultrasound and orbital computed tomography. This sample holds PBMCs from roughly 10 ml fresh peripheral blood. This entry belongs to a study of T cells in Graves' hyperthyroidism and ophthalmopathy. Study findings and constraints: Within blood appeared most thyroid clonotypes that had expanded above 0.001. Ophthalmopathy was model-predicted a median approximately 6.4 months pre-onset.

The CDR3 is made up of 16 amino acids. The trim removed 4 bases at V and 3 bases at J, leaving 11 bases unmatched. CDR1 and CDR2 from the germline V gene are MDHEN and SYDVKM. This rearrangement joins TRBV28 to TRBJ2-7, with TRBD2 matching over 8 bases. Input material: blood. The clonotype comes from a woman between 70 and 85 years old with Graves' ophthalmopathy. CDR3 amino acids: CASSSPSREGLYEQYF. CDR3 nucleotide sequence: TGTGCCAGCAGTTCACCCTCACGGGAGGGCCTCTACGAGCAGTACTTC.